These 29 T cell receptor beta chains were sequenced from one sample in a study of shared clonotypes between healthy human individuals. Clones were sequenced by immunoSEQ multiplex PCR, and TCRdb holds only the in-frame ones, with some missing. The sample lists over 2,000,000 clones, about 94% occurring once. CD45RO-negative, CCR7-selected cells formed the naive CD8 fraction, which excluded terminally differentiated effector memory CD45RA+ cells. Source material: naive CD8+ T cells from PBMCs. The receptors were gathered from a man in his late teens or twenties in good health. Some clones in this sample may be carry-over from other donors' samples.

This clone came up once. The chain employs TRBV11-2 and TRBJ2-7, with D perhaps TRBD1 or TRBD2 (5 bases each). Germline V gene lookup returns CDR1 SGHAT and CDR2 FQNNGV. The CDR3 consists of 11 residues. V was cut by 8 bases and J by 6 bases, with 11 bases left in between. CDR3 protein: CASGAGSEQYF. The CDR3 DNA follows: TGTGCCAGCGGGGCAGGGAGCGAGCAGTACTTC.

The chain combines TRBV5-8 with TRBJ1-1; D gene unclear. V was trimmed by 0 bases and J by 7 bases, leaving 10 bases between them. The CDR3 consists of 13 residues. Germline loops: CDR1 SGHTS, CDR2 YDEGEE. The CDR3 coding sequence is TGTGCCAGCAGCTTGGGGCGGTTTTATGAAGCTTTCTTT. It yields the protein CASSLGRFYEAFF.

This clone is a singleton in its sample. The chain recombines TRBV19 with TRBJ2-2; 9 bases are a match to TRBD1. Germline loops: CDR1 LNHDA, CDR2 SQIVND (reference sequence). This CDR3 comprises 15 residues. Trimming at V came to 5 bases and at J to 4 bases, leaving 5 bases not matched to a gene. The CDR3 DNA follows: TGTGCCAGTAGTTGGGGACAGGGAAGCACCGGGGAGCTGTTTTTT. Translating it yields CASSWGQGSTGELFF.

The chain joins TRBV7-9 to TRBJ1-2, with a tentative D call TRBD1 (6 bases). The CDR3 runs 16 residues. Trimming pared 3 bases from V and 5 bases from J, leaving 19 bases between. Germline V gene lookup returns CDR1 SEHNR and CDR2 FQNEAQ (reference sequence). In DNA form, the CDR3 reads TGTGCCAGCAGCTTTATGCCCGGGGGCCAGAGGTATGGCTACACCTTC. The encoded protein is CASSFMPGGQRYGYTF. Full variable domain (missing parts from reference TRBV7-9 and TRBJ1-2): DTGVSQNPRHKITKRGQNVTFRCDPISEHNRLYWYRQTLGQGPEFLTYFQNEAQLEKSRLLSDRFSAERPKGSFSTLEIQRTEQGDSAMYLCASSFMPGGQRYGYTFGSGTRLTVV.

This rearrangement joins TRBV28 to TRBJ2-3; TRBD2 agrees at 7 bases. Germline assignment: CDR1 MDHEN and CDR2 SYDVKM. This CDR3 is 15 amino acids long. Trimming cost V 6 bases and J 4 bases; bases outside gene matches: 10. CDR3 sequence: CASRDLGGSADTQYF. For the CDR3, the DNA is TGTGCCAGCAGGGACCTGGGCGGGAGTGCAGATACGCAGTATTTT.

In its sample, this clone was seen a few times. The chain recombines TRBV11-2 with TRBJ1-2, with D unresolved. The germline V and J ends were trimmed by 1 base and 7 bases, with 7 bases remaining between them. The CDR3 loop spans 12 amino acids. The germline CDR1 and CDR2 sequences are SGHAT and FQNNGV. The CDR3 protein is CASSLAGPGYTF. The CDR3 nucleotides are TGTGCCAGCAGCTTAGCAGGTCCTGGCTACACCTTC.

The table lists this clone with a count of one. The CDR3 region has the DNA TGCGCCAGCAGCTCCGACACACAACAAGAGACCCAGTACTTC. Protein product: CASSSDTQQETQYF. V gene TRBV5-1 combines with J gene TRBJ2-5; D is undetermined. Per germline, CDR1 SGHRS and CDR2 YFSETQ. The ends were cut back, 3 bases at V and 2 bases at J, with 11 bases in the middle. There are 14 residues in the CDR3.

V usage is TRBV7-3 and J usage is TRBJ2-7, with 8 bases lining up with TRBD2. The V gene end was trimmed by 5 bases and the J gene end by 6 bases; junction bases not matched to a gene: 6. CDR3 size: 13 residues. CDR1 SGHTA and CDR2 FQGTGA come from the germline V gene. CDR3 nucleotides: TGTGCCAGCAGCCCCCTCGGGGGGGTCGAGCAGTACTTC. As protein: CASSPLGGVEQYF.

The CDR3 DNA sequence: TGTGCCAGCAACATGAGACTAGCGGGAGGGCCTAATGAGCAGTTCTTC. The encoded protein is CASNMRLAGGPNEQFF. The chain uses TRBV11-2 and TRBJ2-1; 14 bases align to TRBD2. The J segment lost 7 bases and the V segment lost 7 bases, leaving 9 bases of the junction unmatched. Germline V gene lookup returns CDR1 SGHAT and CDR2 FQNNGV. The CDR3 is 16 amino acids.

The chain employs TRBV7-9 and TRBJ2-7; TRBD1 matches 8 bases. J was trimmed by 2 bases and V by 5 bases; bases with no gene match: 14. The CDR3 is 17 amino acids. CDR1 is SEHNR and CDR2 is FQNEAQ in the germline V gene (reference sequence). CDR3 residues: CASSTFLGQGDPYEQYF. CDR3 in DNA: TGTGCCAGCAGCACTTTCCTTGGACAGGGAGACCCCTACGAGCAGTACTTC.

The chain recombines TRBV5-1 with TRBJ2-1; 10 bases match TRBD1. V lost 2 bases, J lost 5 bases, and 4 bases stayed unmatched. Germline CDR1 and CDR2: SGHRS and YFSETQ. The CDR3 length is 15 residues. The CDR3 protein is CASSLPGQGNNEQFF. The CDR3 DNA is TGCGCCAGCAGCTTACCGGGACAGGGGAACAATGAGCAGTTCTTC.

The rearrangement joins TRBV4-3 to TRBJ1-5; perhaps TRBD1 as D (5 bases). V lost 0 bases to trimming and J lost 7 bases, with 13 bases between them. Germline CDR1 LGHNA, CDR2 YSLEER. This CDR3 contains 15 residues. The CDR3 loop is CASSQDPRAKQPQHF. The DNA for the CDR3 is TGCGCCAGCAGCCAAGACCCCAGGGCCAAGCAGCCCCAGCATTTT.

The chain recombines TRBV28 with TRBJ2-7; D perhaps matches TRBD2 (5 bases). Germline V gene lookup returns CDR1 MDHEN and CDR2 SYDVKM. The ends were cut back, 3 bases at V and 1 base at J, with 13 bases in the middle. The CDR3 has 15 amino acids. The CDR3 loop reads CASSFQRGLSYEQYF. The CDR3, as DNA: TGTGCCAGCAGTTTCCAACGCGGGCTTTCCTACGAGCAGTACTTC.

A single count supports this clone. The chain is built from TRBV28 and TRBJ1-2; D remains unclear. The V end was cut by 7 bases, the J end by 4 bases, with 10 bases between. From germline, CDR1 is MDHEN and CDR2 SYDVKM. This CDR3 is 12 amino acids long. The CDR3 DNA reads TGTGCCAGCATGGATTGGGGCTATGGCTACACCTTC. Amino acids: CASMDWGYGYTF.

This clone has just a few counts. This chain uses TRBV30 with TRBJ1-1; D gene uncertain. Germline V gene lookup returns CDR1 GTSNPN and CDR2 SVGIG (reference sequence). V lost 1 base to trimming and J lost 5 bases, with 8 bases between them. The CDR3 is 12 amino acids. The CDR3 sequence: CAWSDRRTEAFF. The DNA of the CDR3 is TGTGCCTGGAGTGACAGAAGGACTGAAGCTTTCTTT.

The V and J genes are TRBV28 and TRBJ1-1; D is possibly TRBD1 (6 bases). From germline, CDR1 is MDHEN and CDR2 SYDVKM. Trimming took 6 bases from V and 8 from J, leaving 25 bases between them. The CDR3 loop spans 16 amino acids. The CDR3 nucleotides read TGTGCCAGCAGGCAGGGGTTACAGGTGGGGGCCCTAGAAGCTTTCTTT. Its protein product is CASRQGLQVGALEAFF.

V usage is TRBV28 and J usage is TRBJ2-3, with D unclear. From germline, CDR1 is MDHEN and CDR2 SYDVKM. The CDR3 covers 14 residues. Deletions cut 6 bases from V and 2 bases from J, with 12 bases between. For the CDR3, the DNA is TGTGCCAGCAGCGGCTTGAGTAACACAGATACGCAGTATTTT. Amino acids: CASSGLSNTDTQYF.

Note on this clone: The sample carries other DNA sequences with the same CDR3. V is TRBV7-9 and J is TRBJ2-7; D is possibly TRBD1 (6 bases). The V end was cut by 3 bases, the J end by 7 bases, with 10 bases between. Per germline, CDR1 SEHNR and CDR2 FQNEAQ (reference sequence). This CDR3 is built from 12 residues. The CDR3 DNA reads TGTGCCAGCAGCTTGACAGGAGGAGAGCAGTACTTC. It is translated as CASSLTGGEQYF.

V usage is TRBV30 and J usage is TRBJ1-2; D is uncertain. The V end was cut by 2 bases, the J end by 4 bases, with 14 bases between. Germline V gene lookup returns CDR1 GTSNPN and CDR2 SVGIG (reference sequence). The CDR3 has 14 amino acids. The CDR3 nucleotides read TGTGCCTGGAGTTCGCTCCCGCGGTCCTATGGCTACACCTTC. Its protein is CAWSSLPRSYGYTF.

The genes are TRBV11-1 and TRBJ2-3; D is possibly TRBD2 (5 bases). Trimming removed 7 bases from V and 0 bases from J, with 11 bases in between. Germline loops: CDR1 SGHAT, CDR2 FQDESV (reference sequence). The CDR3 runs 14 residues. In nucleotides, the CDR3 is TGTGCCAGCAAAGAGGGTATGAGCACAGATACGCAGTATTTT. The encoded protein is CASKEGMSTDTQYF.

The CDR3 DNA sequence: TGTGCCAGCAGCGCTGGTCCCAGGGGGAGCTTTCAGCCCCAGCATTTT. It codes for CASSAGPRGSFQPQHF. The chain has TRBV27 and TRBJ1-5, with 7 bases identical to TRBD1. The CDR3 contains 16 residues. CDR1 MNHEY and CDR2 SMNVEV come from the germline V gene (reference sequence). V dropped 6 bases and J dropped 6; count of bases not matched to a gene: 14.

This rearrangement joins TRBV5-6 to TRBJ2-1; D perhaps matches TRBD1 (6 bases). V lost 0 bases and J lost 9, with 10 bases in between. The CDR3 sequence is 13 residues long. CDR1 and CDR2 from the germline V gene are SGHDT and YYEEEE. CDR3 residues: CASSLGGRGEQFF. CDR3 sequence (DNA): TGTGCCAGCAGCTTGGGAGGCAGGGGTGAGCAGTTCTTC.

CDR3 bases: TGTGCCAGCAGCCCAGCAGGGGTATTGTTTGGTGAAAAACTGTTTTTT. Its translation: CASSPAGVLFGEKLFF. The rearrangement uses TRBV7-9 and TRBJ1-4; D possibly corresponds to TRBD1 (6 bases). V was pared by 5 bases and J by 7 bases, with 20 bases between. The CDR3 extends over 16 amino acids. The germline CDR1 and CDR2 sequences are SEHNR and FQNEAQ (reference sequence).

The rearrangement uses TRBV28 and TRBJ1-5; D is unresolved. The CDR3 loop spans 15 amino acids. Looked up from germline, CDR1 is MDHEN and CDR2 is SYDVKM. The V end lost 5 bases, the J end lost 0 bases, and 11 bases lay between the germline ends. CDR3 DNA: TGTGCCAGCAGTCCCAGAGAATATAGCAATCAGCCCCAGCATTTT. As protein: CASSPREYSNQPQHF.

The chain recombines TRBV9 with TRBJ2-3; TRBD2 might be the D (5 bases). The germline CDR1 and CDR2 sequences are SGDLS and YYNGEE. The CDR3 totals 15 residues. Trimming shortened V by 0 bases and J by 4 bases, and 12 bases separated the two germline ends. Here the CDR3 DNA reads TGTGCCAGCAGCGTAGCCCCGAGTAGCGCAGATACGCAGTATTTT. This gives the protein CASSVAPSSADTQYF.

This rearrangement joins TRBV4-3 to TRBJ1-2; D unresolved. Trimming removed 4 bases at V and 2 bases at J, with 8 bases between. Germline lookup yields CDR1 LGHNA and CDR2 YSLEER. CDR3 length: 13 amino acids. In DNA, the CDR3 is TGCGCCAGCAGCCTCCGGATGAACTATGGCTACACCTTC. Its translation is CASSLRMNYGYTF.

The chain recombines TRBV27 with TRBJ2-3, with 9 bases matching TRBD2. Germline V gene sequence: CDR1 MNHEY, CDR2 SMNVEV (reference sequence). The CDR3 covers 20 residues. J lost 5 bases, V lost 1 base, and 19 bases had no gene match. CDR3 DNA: TGTGCCAGCAGTTTATACCCCCAGTCGGCTGCGGGAGGGGCGGTAGATACGCAGTATTTT. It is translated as CASSLYPQSAAGGAVDTQYF.

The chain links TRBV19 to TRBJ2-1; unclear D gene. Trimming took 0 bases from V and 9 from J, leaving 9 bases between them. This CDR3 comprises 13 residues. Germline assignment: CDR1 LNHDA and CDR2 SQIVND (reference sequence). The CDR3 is CASSIDLTSEQFF. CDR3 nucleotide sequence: TGTGCCAGTAGTATAGACTTGACGAGTGAGCAGTTCTTC.

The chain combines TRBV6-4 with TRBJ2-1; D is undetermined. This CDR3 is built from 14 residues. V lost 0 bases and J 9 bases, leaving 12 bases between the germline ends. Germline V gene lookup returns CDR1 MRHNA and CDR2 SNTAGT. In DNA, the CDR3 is TGTGCCAGCAGTGACTCTTGGCTAGTCACTGAGCAGTTCTTC. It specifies CASSDSWLVTEQFF.